This entry features one TCR beta chain sequence. Replicate PCRs for sorted subsets used 200 ng DNA; this equaled around 29,000 T cell genomes. Sequencing used immunoSEQ multiplex PCR; TCRdb keeps in-frame clones, though not all of them. Here the sample spans about 590,000 clones, over 95% being singletons. The source of the sample is a study of shared clonotypes between healthy human individuals. Germline CDR1 is MDHEN and CDR2 is SYDVKM. Trimming took 3 bases from V and 3 from J, leaving 9 bases between them. This CDR3 is 14 amino acids long. CD45RO-negative, CCR7-positively selected cells formed the naive CD8 fraction, excluding terminally differentiated effector memory CD45RA+ cells.

The receptor was derived from a woman aged 30 to 39 in good health. Sample: naive CD8+ T cells sorted from blood. The V and J genes are TRBV28 and TRBJ2-1; D is perhaps TRBD2 (6 bases). The CDR3 DNA follows: TGTGCCAGCAGTTTTCTAGCGAGCTACAATGAGCAGTTCTTC. Translation: CASSFLASYNEQFF.